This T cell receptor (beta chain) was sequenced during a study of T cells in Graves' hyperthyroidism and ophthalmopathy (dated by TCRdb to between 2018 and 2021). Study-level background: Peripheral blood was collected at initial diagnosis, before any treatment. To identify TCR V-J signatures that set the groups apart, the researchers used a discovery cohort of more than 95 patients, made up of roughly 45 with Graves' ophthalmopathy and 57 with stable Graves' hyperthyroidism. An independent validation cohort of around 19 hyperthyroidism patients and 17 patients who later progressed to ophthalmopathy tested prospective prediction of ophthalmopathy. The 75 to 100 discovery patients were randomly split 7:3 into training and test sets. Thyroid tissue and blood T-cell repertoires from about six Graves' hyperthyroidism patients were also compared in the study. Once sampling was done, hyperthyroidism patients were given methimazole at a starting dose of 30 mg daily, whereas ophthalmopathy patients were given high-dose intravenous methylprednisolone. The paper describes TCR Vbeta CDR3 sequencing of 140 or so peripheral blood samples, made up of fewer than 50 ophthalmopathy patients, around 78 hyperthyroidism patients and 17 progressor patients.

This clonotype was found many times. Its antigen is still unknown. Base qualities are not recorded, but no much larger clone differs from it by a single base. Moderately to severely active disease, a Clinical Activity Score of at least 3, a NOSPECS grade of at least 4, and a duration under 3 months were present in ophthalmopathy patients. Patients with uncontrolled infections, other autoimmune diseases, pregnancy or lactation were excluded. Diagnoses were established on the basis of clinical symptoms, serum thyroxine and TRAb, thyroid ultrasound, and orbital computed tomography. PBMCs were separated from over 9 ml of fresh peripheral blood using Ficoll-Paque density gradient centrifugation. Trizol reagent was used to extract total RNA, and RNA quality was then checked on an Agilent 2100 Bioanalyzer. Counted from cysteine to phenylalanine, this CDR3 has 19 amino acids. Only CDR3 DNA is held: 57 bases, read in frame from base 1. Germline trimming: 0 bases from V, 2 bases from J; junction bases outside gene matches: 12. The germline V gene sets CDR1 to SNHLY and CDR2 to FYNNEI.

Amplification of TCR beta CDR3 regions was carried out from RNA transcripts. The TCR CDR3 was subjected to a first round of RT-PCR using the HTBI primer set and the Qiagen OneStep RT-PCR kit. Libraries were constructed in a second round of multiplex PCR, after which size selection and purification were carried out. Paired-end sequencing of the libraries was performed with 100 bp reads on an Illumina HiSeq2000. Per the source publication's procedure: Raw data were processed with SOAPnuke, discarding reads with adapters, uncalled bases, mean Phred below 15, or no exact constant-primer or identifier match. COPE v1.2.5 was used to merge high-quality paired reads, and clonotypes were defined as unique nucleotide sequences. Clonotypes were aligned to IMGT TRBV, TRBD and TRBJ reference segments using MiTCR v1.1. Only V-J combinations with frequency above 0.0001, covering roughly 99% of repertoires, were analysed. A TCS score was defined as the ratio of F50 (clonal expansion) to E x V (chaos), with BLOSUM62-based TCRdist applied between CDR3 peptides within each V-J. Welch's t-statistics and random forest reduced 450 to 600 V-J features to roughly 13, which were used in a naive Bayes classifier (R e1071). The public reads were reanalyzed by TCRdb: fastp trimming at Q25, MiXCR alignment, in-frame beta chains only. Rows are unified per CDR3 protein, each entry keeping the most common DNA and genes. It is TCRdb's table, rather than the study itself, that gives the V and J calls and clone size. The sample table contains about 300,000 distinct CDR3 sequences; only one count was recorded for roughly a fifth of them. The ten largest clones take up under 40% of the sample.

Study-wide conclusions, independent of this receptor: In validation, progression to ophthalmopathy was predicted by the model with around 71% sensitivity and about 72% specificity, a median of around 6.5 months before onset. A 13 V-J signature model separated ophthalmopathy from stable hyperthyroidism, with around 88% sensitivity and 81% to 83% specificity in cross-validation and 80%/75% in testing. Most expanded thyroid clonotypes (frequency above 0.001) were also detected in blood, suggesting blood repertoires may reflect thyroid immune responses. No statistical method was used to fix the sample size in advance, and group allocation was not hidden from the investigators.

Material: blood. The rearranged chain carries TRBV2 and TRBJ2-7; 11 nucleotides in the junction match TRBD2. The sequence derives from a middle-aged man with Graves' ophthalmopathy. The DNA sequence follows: TGTGCCAGCAGTGAAGCCCCCGGGACTAGCGGTGTGAAGGCCTACGAGCAGTACTTC. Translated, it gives CASSEAPGTSGVKAYEQYF.